This T cell receptor (beta chain) was recorded in a study of Graves' ophthalmopathy and Graves' hyperthyroidism (dated by TCRdb to 2016 to 2019). About the full investigation: Peripheral blood was collected at initial diagnosis, prior to any treatment. In over five hyperthyroidism patients, the T-cell repertoires found in thyroid tissue were compared with those found in blood. To explore V-J signatures that separate ophthalmopathy from hyperthyroidism, a discovery set of about a hundred patients was enrolled, consisting of about 41 with ophthalmopathy and around 57 with stable hyperthyroidism. The study used signatures of the TCR beta repertoire to tell Graves' ophthalmopathy apart from Graves' hyperthyroidism and to predict which patients would progress to ophthalmopathy. Once sampling was done, hyperthyroidism patients were given methimazole at a starting dose of 30 mg daily, while ophthalmopathy patients were given high-dose intravenous methylprednisolone. In total, some 140 blood samples were TCR-sequenced: approximately 42 ophthalmopathy, about 75 hyperthyroidism and some 17 hyperthyroidism-to-ophthalmopathy patients. An independent validation cohort comprised about 20 hyperthyroidism patients and roughly 15 patients who later progressed from hyperthyroidism to ophthalmopathy. What the research found in general, with its limitations: Ophthalmopathy was separated from stable hyperthyroidism by the 13-signature model with around 89% sensitivity and less than 82% specificity in cross-validation and with 80%/75% in the test set. Sample size was not statistically predetermined, and group allocation was not concealed from the investigators. In validation, the model predicted ophthalmopathy progression with over 60% sensitivity and 72.22% specificity; fewer than 15 predicted patients were CT-confirmed with GO in a median of around 6 months. Most expanded thyroid clonotypes with a frequency above 0.001 also appeared in blood, which suggests that blood repertoires may reflect the immune response in the thyroid.

As for this clonotype: This clone's antigen is unknown. A read error may be the cause here, since a much bigger clone is one base away.

From cysteine to phenylalanine, the CDR3 is 12 amino acids long. Here the CDR3 DNA is all that survives: 36 bases in frame from base 1. V sheds 10 bases and J sheds 7 bases, leaving 16 bases between their ends. From a lookup of the germline V gene, CDR1 and CDR2 are MGHDK and SYGVNS. TCR beta CDR3 regions were amplified from RNA transcripts for repertoire sequencing. A first-round RT-PCR used HTBI primers with the Qiagen OneStep RT-PCR kit, followed by a second-round multiplex PCR, size selection and purification. Sequencing of the libraries was carried out on an Illumina HiSeq2000 in paired-end mode with 100 bp reads. The paper's data handling went like this. SOAPnuke was used to process the reads, throwing out any read that had adapters, had uncalled bases, had a mean Phred below 15, or lacked an exact constant-primer or identifier match. COPE v1.2.5 was used to merge the high-quality paired reads. Each unique nucleotide sequence was treated as a clonotype, and MiTCR v1.1 was used to align the clonotypes to the IMGT TRB V, D and J references. The analysis was limited to V-J combinations with a frequency above 0.0001, which together covered roughly 99% of the repertoires. For each V-J combination, a TCR clonal expansion and chaos score was defined as F50 clonal expansion divided by the chaos observed in the TCRdist matrix. Welch's t-statistics and random forest were used to reduce the features to around 13 V-J combinations, which were then used as input to a naive Bayes classifier. Thyroid-blood repertoire similarity was quantified with the Morisita-Horn index. In-frame beta chains were kept once TCRdb had trimmed the public reads at Q25 with fastp and called clones with MiXCR. Merged by CDR3 protein, the rows form single entries marked with the most common genes and DNA. The authors' filters were not applied to this entry. The table for this sample lists about 700,000 distinct CDR3 sequences; roughly two fifths of them were counted only once. The top ten hold 44% of the sample.

Ophthalmopathy patients had moderately to severely active disease, Clinical Activity Score of at least 3, NOSPECS grade of at least 4, and disease duration under 3 months. Patients with other autoimmune diseases, uncontrolled infections, pregnancy or lactation were excluded. Clinical symptoms, serum thyroxine, TRAb, thyroid ultrasound and orbital computed tomography formed the basis of the diagnosis. Using Ficoll-Paque density gradient centrifugation, PBMCs were isolated from 10 ml of fresh peripheral blood. Total RNA was extracted using Trizol reagent, and RNA quality was checked on an Agilent 2100 Bioanalyzer.

The sequence joins TRBV25-1 to TRBJ2-5; TRBD2 is a weak D gene call, 5 bases matching. This receptor was obtained from an adult man with Graves' ophthalmopathy. The specimen sequenced was peripheral blood. Here is the DNA: TGTGCCATCAGCTTAGGTGGAGGGACCCAGTACTTC. Its protein is CAISLGGGTQYF.